This is a list of T cell receptor beta chains from one sample in a study of cytomegalovirus exposure and HLA in healthy donors. Only in-frame clones appear in the TCRdb table, and some are missing; sequencing was by immunoSEQ multiplex PCR. Of approximately 130,000 clones listed, about 80% are singletons. The sample comprised PBMCs. The source of these receptors is a man aged 50 or older in good health and CMV-seronegative. Both conserved end residues are part of each CDR3. The D gene is left open where the match is weak. Size tells how often a clone was seen (once, few, many) or the class of an expanded clone, and some rows leave it out.

d_call: .
j_call: TRBJ1-2
clone_size: few
v_call: TRBV6-5
cdr3_nt: TGTGCCAGCAGTTCAAGCAGGGTGACAGCGCATGGCTACACCTTC
cdr3_aa: CASSSSRVTAHGYTF

d_call: TRBD2
j_call: TRBJ2-3
clone_size: .
v_call: TRBV29-1
cdr3_nt: TGCAGCGCCAGGACTAGCGGGAGCACAGATACGCAGTATTTT
cdr3_aa: CSARTSGSTDTQYF

d_call: .
j_call: TRBJ1-1
clone_size: .
v_call: TRBV7-2
cdr3_nt: TGTGCCAGCAGTCAGGGGTGGGCCACTGAAGCTTTCTTT
cdr3_aa: CASSQGWATEAFF

d_call: TRBD2
j_call: TRBJ2-2
clone_size: once
v_call: TRBV5-5
cdr3_nt: TGTGCCACCCATGGGGGGGCCGGGGAGCTGTTTTTT
cdr3_aa: CATHGGAGELFF

d_call: .
j_call: TRBJ1-5
clone_size: .
v_call: TRBV9
cdr3_nt: TGTGCCAGCAGCGCGGACGGGATCAATCAGCCCCAGCATTTT
cdr3_aa: CASSADGINQPQHF

d_call: TRBD1
j_call: TRBJ2-7
clone_size: .
v_call: TRBV28
cdr3_nt: TGTGCCAGCAGCCCCGGGACAGGGGGCGAGCAGTACTTC
cdr3_aa: CASSPGTGGEQYF

d_call: .
j_call: TRBJ2-1
clone_size: .
v_call: TRBV18
cdr3_nt: TGTGCCAGCTCACAGCGAGGAAATGAGCAGTTCTTC
cdr3_aa: CASSQRGNEQFF

d_call: TRBD2
j_call: TRBJ2-3
clone_size: .
v_call: TRBV19
cdr3_nt: TGTGCCAGTAACCAGCGGGAGACAGATACGCAGTATTTT
cdr3_aa: CASNQRETDTQYF

d_call: TRBD2
j_call: TRBJ2-3
clone_size: .
v_call: TRBV2
cdr3_nt: TGTGCCAGCAGTGAGACTAGCGGGAGTCCAGATACGCAGTATTTT
cdr3_aa: CASSETSGSPDTQYF

d_call: TRBD1
j_call: TRBJ2-5
clone_size: .
v_call: TRBV11-2
cdr3_nt: TGTGCCAGCAGCCCCTCCATCCGACAGGGCCAAGAGACCCAGTACTTC
cdr3_aa: CASSPSIRQGQETQYF

d_call: TRBD1
j_call: TRBJ1-1
clone_size: few
v_call: TRBV11-2
cdr3_nt: TGTGCCAGCAGCCCTGGACAGGAGAACACTGAAGCTTTCTTT
cdr3_aa: CASSPGQENTEAFF

d_call: TRBD2
j_call: TRBJ2-3
clone_size: .
v_call: TRBV7-8
cdr3_nt: TGTGCCAGCAGCTTAGCAACCCGCGGGAGGATCCCCCCAGATACGCAGTATTTT
cdr3_aa: CASSLATRGRIPPDTQYF

d_call: .
j_call: TRBJ2-1
clone_size: .
v_call: TRBV6-4
cdr3_nt: TGTGCCAGCAGTGACAGTCTCCTTAGCTCAGGGGAGCAGTTCTTC
cdr3_aa: CASSDSLLSSGEQFF

d_call: .
j_call: TRBJ2-7
clone_size: once
v_call: TRBV11-2
cdr3_nt: TGTGCCAGCAGCTTATGGTCAGGGGCCTACGAGCAGTACTTC
cdr3_aa: CASSLWSGAYEQYF

d_call: .
j_call: TRBJ1-3
clone_size: .
v_call: TRBV30
cdr3_nt: TGTGCCGTCCTGGCCTGGACAGGAAACACCATATATTTT
cdr3_aa: CAVLAWTGNTIYF

d_call: .
j_call: TRBJ2-5
clone_size: .
v_call: TRBV5-1
cdr3_nt: TGCGCCAGCAGCTTGGAACAGCTCCAAGAGACCCAGTACTTC
cdr3_aa: CASSLEQLQETQYF

d_call: TRBD2
j_call: TRBJ2-7
clone_size: .
v_call: TRBV5-6
cdr3_nt: TGTGCCAGCAGCCCGACGGGGGGTGGCGAGCAGTACTTC
cdr3_aa: CASSPTGGGEQYF

d_call: .
j_call: TRBJ2-7
clone_size: .
v_call: TRBV5-1
cdr3_nt: TGCGCCAGCAGCTTGGGACAGGAATACTACGAGCAGTACTTC
cdr3_aa: CASSLGQEYYEQYF

d_call: .
j_call: TRBJ2-2
clone_size: .
v_call: TRBV9
cdr3_nt: TGTGCCAGCAGCGTAGAGTTGATAGCCCTTAACACCGGGGAGCTGTTTTTT
cdr3_aa: CASSVELIALNTGELFF

d_call: TRBD2
j_call: TRBJ2-5
clone_size: .
v_call: TRBV7-2
cdr3_nt: TGTGCCAGCAGCTTAAGACTAGCGGGAGTGGGGGGAGAGACCCAGTACTTC
cdr3_aa: CASSLRLAGVGGETQYF

d_call: TRBD1
j_call: TRBJ1-2
clone_size: once
v_call: TRBV27
cdr3_nt: TGTGCCAGCAGTTTCGGGACAGGGGAAAATGGCTACACCTTC
cdr3_aa: CASSFGTGENGYTF

d_call: TRBD1
j_call: TRBJ1-2
clone_size: .
v_call: TRBV30
cdr3_nt: TGTGCCTGGAGTGTACTTCAGGACAGGGTTGATGGCTACACCTTC
cdr3_aa: CAWSVLQDRVDGYTF

d_call: TRBD1
j_call: TRBJ2-2
clone_size: few
v_call: TRBV7-2
cdr3_nt: TGTGCCAGCAGCTACGCCGGGACAGTCACCGGGGAGCTGTTTTTT
cdr3_aa: CASSYAGTVTGELFF

d_call: TRBD2
j_call: TRBJ2-7
clone_size: .
v_call: TRBV7-9
cdr3_nt: TGTGCCATCGCCGGGACTAGCGGATACGAGCAGTACTTC
cdr3_aa: CAIAGTSGYEQYF

d_call: TRBD1
j_call: TRBJ2-2
clone_size: few
v_call: TRBV5-1
cdr3_nt: TGCGCCAGCAGCTTGCGAACAGGGGGCACCGGGGAGCTGTTTTTT
cdr3_aa: CASSLRTGGTGELFF

d_call: .
j_call: TRBJ2-1
clone_size: once
v_call: TRBV5-6
cdr3_nt: TGTGCCAGCAGCTTAGTGGGCGGGAACGAGCAGTTCTTC
cdr3_aa: CASSLVGGNEQFF

d_call: .
j_call: TRBJ1-2
clone_size: few
v_call: TRBV9
cdr3_nt: TGTGCCAGCAGCGTAGGCCCTTACCCAGGGACTCCAGAAAGCGATGGCTACACCTTC
cdr3_aa: CASSVGPYPGTPESDGYTF

d_call: TRBD1
j_call: TRBJ2-3
clone_size: few
v_call: TRBV19
cdr3_nt: TGTGCCAGTAGTACGCCGGGACAGCTAGATACGCAGTATTTT
cdr3_aa: CASSTPGQLDTQYF

d_call: TRBD2
j_call: TRBJ2-5
clone_size: .
v_call: TRBV5-6
cdr3_nt: TGTGCCAGCAGCAAGGGAGGGGCCGGAGGGGCCCAGTACTTC
cdr3_aa: CASSKGGAGGAQYF

d_call: .
j_call: TRBJ2-1
clone_size: .
v_call: TRBV2
cdr3_nt: TGTGCCAGCAGTGGGTTTGATAGCAATGAGCAGTTCTTC
cdr3_aa: CASSGFDSNEQFF

d_call: .
j_call: TRBJ1-2
clone_size: few
v_call: TRBV2
cdr3_nt: TGTGCCAGCCGACAGGAGAACTATGGCTACACCTTC
cdr3_aa: CASRQENYGYTF

d_call: TRBD2
j_call: TRBJ2-3
clone_size: .
v_call: TRBV5-5
cdr3_nt: TGTGCCAGCAGCTATAGCGGGAGTGACACAGATACGCAGTATTTT
cdr3_aa: CASSYSGSDTDTQYF

d_call: TRBD1
j_call: TRBJ2-5
clone_size: .
v_call: TRBV27
cdr3_nt: TGTGCCAGCAGTCCCCGGACAGGGTCCCTAGAGACCCAGTACTTC
cdr3_aa: CASSPRTGSLETQYF

d_call: .
j_call: TRBJ2-1
clone_size: .
v_call: TRBV11-2
cdr3_nt: TGTGCCAGCAGCTTAGGCTGGGAGCTGGCAAATGAGCAGTTCTTC
cdr3_aa: CASSLGWELANEQFF

d_call: TRBD1
j_call: TRBJ1-1
clone_size: .
v_call: TRBV6-6
cdr3_nt: TGTGCCAGCAGTCTTGGACAGGGTGACACTGAAGCTTTCTTT
cdr3_aa: CASSLGQGDTEAFF

d_call: .
j_call: TRBJ1-5
clone_size: .
v_call: TRBV10-2
cdr3_nt: TGCGCCAGCAGTACGCAGGGGAATCAGCCCCAGCATTTT
cdr3_aa: CASSTQGNQPQHF

d_call: .
j_call: TRBJ2-3
clone_size: .
v_call: TRBV5-4
cdr3_nt: TGTGCCAGCAGCTTGGAACAGACGCACACAGATACGCAGTATTTT
cdr3_aa: CASSLEQTHTDTQYF

d_call: .
j_call: TRBJ2-5
clone_size: once
v_call: TRBV6-1
cdr3_nt: TGTGCCAGCAGTGAAGGGATACAGGTCCAAGAGACCCAGTACTTC
cdr3_aa: CASSEGIQVQETQYF

d_call: .
j_call: TRBJ2-3
clone_size: few
v_call: TRBV19
cdr3_nt: TGTGCCAGTAGTGTATCCAGAGGGCGCGCAGATACGCAGTATTTT
cdr3_aa: CASSVSRGRADTQYF

d_call: .
j_call: TRBJ2-5
clone_size: few
v_call: TRBV7-3
cdr3_nt: TGTGCCAGCAGCCCGACCGGGGAGACCCAGTACTTC
cdr3_aa: CASSPTGETQYF

d_call: .
j_call: TRBJ2-1
clone_size: .
v_call: TRBV5-4
cdr3_nt: TGTGCCAGCAGCTTGAGTCAGATCTACAATGAGCAGTTCTTC
cdr3_aa: CASSLSQIYNEQFF

d_call: TRBD1
j_call: TRBJ2-2
clone_size: .
v_call: TRBV5-1
cdr3_nt: TGCGCCAGCAGCTTGGCGACAGGGGGTCCCGGGGAGCTGTTTTTT
cdr3_aa: CASSLATGGPGELFF

d_call: TRBD2
j_call: TRBJ2-3
clone_size: .
v_call: TRBV28
cdr3_nt: TGTGCCAGCAGCCATGCTAGCGGGAGGTTCACAGATACGCAGTATTTT
cdr3_aa: CASSHASGRFTDTQYF

d_call: TRBD1
j_call: TRBJ2-7
clone_size: .
v_call: TRBV28
cdr3_nt: TGTGCCAGCAGTCCTCCAGGGGGCGGCTACGAGCAGTACTTC
cdr3_aa: CASSPPGGGYEQYF